Listed below are T cell receptor beta chains from one sample, sequenced in a study of cytomegalovirus exposure and HLA in healthy donors. Sequenced by immunoSEQ multiplex PCR; TCRdb stores in-frame clones only, minus some. The profile shows 86,000 or so clones, less than 96% of them singletons. Material: PBMCs. The receptors originated from a man between 18 and 29 years old in good health and CMV-seropositive. The CDR3 runs from the conserved cysteine through the conserved F or W. Where a row states a size, it is once, few, many or the class of an expanded clone; other rows omit it.

CDR3aa	v_gene	j_gene	abundance
CASNAGQAPSTDTQYF	TRBV2	TRBJ2-3	NA
CASAGAGHNTGELFF	TRBV11-3	TRBJ2-2	NA
CASSPERTISYEQYF	TRBV27	TRBJ2-7	NA
CASPGQGISNEQFF	TRBV6-1	TRBJ2-1	NA
CATSRARGGHEQYF	TRBV15	TRBJ2-7	NA
CASSPGGGDTGELFF	TRBV5-1	TRBJ2-2	NA
CASSSRTGATYGYTF	TRBV13	TRBJ1-2	NA
CASSTSRDRVSSDTQYF	TRBV19	TRBJ2-3	NA
CASSQMDRAYEQYF	TRBV6-6	TRBJ2-7	NA
CASSSLAGDEQYF	TRBV5-1	TRBJ2-7	NA
CAPSLTVMNTEAFF	TRBV18	TRBJ1-1	NA
CASSPELSEWGYTF	TRBV18	TRBJ1-2	NA
CVPVRGPNYGYTF	TRBV6-6	TRBJ1-2	NA
CSVTGQGKLFF	TRBV29-1	TRBJ1-4	once
CASSPKSAVAYQPYEQYF	TRBV13	TRBJ2-7	NA
CASSQASGSRTDTQYF	TRBV7-9	TRBJ2-3	NA
CASSLQGDTGELFF	TRBV5-1	TRBJ2-2	few
CASSRLAGGYEQYF	TRBV19	TRBJ2-7	NA
CASSQSGSSYEQYF	TRBV4-1	TRBJ2-7	NA
CASSDPGQSGYTF	TRBV25-1	TRBJ1-2	NA
CASSLRGQTYQETQYF	TRBV5-1	TRBJ2-5	NA
CASRWAGRNYGYTF	TRBV28	TRBJ1-2	NA
CASSLSRGEGGSYGYTF	TRBV5-1	TRBJ1-2	NA
CSVEVVHIDSYEQYF	TRBV29-1	TRBJ2-7	once
CASSFIYVGGNRRQETQYF	TRBV28	TRBJ2-5	once
CASSVTSAGVPNEQFF	TRBV5-1	TRBJ2-1	NA
CASTTTGGFGELFF	TRBV5-1	TRBJ2-2	NA
CALDRGPRQVNNEQFF	TRBV30	TRBJ2-1	NA
CAWRSSPGGTEAFF	TRBV30	TRBJ1-1	NA
CASSETGAHYGYTF	TRBV19	TRBJ1-2	NA
CASSESGPLGEQYF	TRBV10-2	TRBJ2-7	NA
CASSPGPLGGAYEQYF	TRBV4-2	TRBJ2-7	NA
CASSVSSTDTQYF	TRBV9	TRBJ2-3	NA
CASSQSSGSSDEQFF	TRBV6-5	TRBJ2-1	NA
CASRLRGGGEQYF	TRBV27	TRBJ2-7	once
CATSGTGANQPQHF	TRBV15	TRBJ1-5	NA
CASRAQGYGYTF	TRBV2	TRBJ1-2	NA
CASSPTGDEQYF	TRBV13	TRBJ2-7	NA
CASSLRGEGTGELFF	TRBV5-1	TRBJ2-2	NA
CSEQTGWGTEAFF	TRBV29-1	TRBJ1-1	once
CASSIAKTGGDTNTEAFF	TRBV19	TRBJ1-1	NA
CASSYDRDRGFWGYTF	TRBV5-6	TRBJ1-2	NA
CASSLNNGGRLQFF	TRBV9	TRBJ2-1	NA
CASSADSSNEQFF	TRBV7-9	TRBJ2-1	NA